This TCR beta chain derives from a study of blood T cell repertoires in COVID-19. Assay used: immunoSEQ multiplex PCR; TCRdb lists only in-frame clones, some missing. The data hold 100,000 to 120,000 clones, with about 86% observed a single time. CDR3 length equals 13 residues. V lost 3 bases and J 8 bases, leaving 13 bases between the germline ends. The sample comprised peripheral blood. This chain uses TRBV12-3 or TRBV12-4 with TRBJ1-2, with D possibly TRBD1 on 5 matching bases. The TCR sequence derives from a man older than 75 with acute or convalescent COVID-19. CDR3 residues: CASSLAGRGGYTF. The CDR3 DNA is TGTGCCAGCAGTTTGGCAGGCCGGGGGGGCTACACCTTC.